Listed below are T cell receptor beta chains from one sample, sequenced in a study of human T cells and chemical hapten exposure. MiXCR, run by TCRdb on the RACE reads, gives a single entry per CDR3 protein. The top ten hold approximately 2% of the sample, which has around 130,000 distinct CDR3 sequences, roughly 9% seen once. The sequenced sample consisted of whole blood. The receptor source for this set is a male donor in good health. Some clones in this sample may be carry-over from other donors' samples. Both conserved end residues are part of each CDR3. D genes are given only for firm matches. A row's size may be missing; if present it is once, few, many or a size class.

abundance	j_gene	d_gene	v_gene	CDR3nt	CDR3aa
.	TRBJ1-5	TRBD1	TRBV30	TGTGCCTGGAGTTATACAGGGGCCGTTAATCAGCCCCAGCATTTT	CAWSYTGAVNQPQHF
many	TRBJ1-1	.	TRBV10-1	TGCGCCAGCAGTGAGTCGACTGAGGGGCCCACTGAAGCTTTCTTT	CASSESTEGPTEAFF
few	TRBJ2-1	.	TRBV18	TGTGCCAGCTCACACACCAGGGTTCTTTCCAGGGACGGCCAGAATGAGCAGTTCTTC	CASSHTRVLSRDGQNEQFF
.	TRBJ2-4	.	TRBV5-4	TGTGCCAGCAGCTGGGGCGGGACTGCTTTAGCCAAAAACATTCAGTACTTC	CASSWGGTALAKNIQYF
few	TRBJ2-2	TRBD1	TRBV7-9	TGTGCCAGCAGCTTTCGGACAGGGGATACCGGGGAGCTGTTTTTT	CASSFRTGDTGELFF
.	TRBJ2-1	.	TRBV12-3/TRBV12-4	TGTGCCAGCAGAAGGGACGGGGGCCTTACCTACAATGAGCAGTTCTTC	CASRRDGGLTYNEQFF
.	TRBJ2-5	.	TRBV11-1	TGTGCCAGCAGGTCGGACACAGCTCAAGAGACCCAGTACTTC	CASRSDTAQETQYF
.	TRBJ1-5	.	TRBV6-1	TGTGCCAGCAGTGAATGGACGTCCAATCAGCCCCAGCATTTT	CASSEWTSNQPQHF
many	TRBJ2-7	TRBD1	TRBV29-1	TGCAGCGTCAGGACAGGGCCAGGGCACGAGCAGTACTTC	CSVRTGPGHEQYF
.	TRBJ2-7	TRBD2	TRBV20-1	TGCAGTGCTAGAGATAGCGGCGGGAGGGTGGGAGTGAGTACCGAGCAGTACTTC	CSARDSGGRVGVSTEQYF
few	TRBJ2-5	.	TRBV7-9	TGTGCCAGCAGCCCGCATCGACGGAAACAAGAGACCCAGTACTTC	CASSPHRRKQETQYF
many	TRBJ2-7	.	TRBV7-2	TGTGCCAGCAGCCCCGGGCCTTATCCGGGCTCCTACGAGCAGTACTTC	CASSPGPYPGSYEQYF
few	TRBJ1-2	.	TRBV7-9	TGTGCCAGCAGCCCGGACCACCCGAGTAACTATGGCTACACCTTC	CASSPDHPSNYGYTF
few	TRBJ1-1	.	TRBV5-1	TGCGCCAGCAGCTTGATGGGGGCGATGAACACTGAAGCTTTCTTT	CASSLMGAMNTEAFF
.	TRBJ2-3	.	TRBV10-1	TGCGCCAGCTCTGCGCGTGCTAGCACAGATACGCAGTATTTT	CASSARASTDTQYF
.	TRBJ1-4	.	TRBV30	TGTGCCTGGAGGAACAGGGTGGGATATGAAAAACTGTTTTTT	CAWRNRVGYEKLFF
many	TRBJ2-7	TRBD2	TRBV20-1	TGCAGTGCTAGAGATATTGCGGGGGGTCATTCCTACGAGCAGTACTTC	CSARDIAGGHSYEQYF
.	TRBJ1-5	TRBD1	TRBV7-9	TGTGCCAGCGGGACAGGGTTAGATCGAGGCAATCAGCCCCAGCATTTT	CASGTGLDRGNQPQHF
.	TRBJ2-7	.	TRBV5-1	TGCGCCAGCAGCTTGGTCCCTCCGGGCAGGGGACGGGAGCAGTACTTC	CASSLVPPGRGREQYF
.	TRBJ2-1	.	TRBV12-3/TRBV12-4	TGTGCCAGCAGTGGCGACTATGACTCCTACAATGAGCAGTTCTTC	CASSGDYDSYNEQFF
few	TRBJ1-5	.	TRBV6-5	TGTGCCAGCAGTTCCCGGAGGGGTCAGCCCCAGCATTTT	CASSSRRGQPQHF
few	TRBJ2-7	.	TRBV2	TGTGCCAGCAGTCACAACGAGGGCTACGAGCAGTACTTC	CASSHNEGYEQYF
.	TRBJ2-3	TRBD2	TRBV12-5	TGTGCTAGTGAGTCTAGCGGCATCGATACGCAGTATTTT	CASESSGIDTQYF
.	TRBJ2-3	.	TRBV5-5	TGTGCCAGCAGTTTATGGAGCACAGATACGCAGTATTTT	CASSLWSTDTQYF